The source of this T cell receptor beta chain is a study of graft-versus-host responses after intestinal transplantation. Points from the study as a whole: Some GvH clones appeared in ileal mucosa or blood before recipient bone marrow.

Per germline, CDR1 MNHNY and CDR2 SVGAGI (reference sequence). V was trimmed by 2 bases and J by 5 bases, leaving 10 bases between them. The CDR3 runs to 14 residues. Remarks on this clone: Its antigen remains unknown.

The data were produced by immunoSEQ multiplex PCR, yet TCRdb's version contains in-frame clones alone and is incomplete. This table has around 100,000 clones, around 94% appearing once. This material consisted of unstimulated CD8+ T cells sorted from spleen or lymph node cells, taken before transplant. The chain uses TRBV6-6 and TRBJ2-1; D not certain. The sequence was collected from a human donor who was the organ donor for an intestinal transplant. CDR3: CASSYGLGNNEQFF. The CDR3 bases are TGTGCCAGCAGTTACGGGCTAGGCAACAATGAGCAGTTCTTC.